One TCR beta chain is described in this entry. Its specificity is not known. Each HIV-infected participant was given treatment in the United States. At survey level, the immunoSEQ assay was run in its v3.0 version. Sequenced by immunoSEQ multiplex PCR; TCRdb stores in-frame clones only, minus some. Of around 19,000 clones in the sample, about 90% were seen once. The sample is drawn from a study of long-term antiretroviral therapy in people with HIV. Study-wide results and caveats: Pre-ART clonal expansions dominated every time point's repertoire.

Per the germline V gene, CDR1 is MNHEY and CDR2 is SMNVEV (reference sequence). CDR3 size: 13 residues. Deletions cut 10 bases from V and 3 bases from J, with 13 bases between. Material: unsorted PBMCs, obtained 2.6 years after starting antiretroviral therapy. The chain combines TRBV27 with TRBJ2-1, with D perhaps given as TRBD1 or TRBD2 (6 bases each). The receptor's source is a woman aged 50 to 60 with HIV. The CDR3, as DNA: TGTGCCACGGGGGCCTTACTCTACAATGAGCAGTTCTTC. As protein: CATGALLYNEQFF.